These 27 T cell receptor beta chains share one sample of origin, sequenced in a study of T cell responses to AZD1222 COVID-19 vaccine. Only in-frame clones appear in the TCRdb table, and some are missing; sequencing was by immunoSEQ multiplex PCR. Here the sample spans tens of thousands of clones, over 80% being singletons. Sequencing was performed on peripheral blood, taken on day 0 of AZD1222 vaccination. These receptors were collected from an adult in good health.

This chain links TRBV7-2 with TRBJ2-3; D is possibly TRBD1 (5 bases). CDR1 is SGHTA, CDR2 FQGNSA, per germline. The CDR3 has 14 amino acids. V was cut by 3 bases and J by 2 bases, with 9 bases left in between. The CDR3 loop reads CASSLGRDTDTQYF. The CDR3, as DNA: TGTGCCAGCAGCTTGGGCAGGGACACAGATACGCAGTATTTT.

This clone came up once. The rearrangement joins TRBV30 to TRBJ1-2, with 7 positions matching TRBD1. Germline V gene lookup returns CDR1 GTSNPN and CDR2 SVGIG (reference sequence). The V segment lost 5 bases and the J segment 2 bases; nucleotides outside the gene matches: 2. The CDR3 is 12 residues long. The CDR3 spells CAWATGNYGYTF. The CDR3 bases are TGTGCCTGGGCGACAGGGAACTATGGCTACACCTTC.

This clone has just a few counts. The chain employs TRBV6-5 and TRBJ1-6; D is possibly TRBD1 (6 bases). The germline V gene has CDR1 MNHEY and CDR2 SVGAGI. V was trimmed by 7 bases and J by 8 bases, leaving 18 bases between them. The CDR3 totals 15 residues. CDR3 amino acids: CASNQGWVEHSPLHF. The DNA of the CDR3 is TGTGCCAGCAACCAGGGGTGGGTCGAACATTCACCCCTCCACTTT.

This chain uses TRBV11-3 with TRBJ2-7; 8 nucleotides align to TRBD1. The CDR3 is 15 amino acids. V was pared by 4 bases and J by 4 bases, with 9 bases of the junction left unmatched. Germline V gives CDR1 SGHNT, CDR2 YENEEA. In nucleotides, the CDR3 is TGTGCCAGCAGCTCGGGACAGGAGGACTCGTACGAGCAGTACTTC. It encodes CASSSGQEDSYEQYF.

For the CDR3, the DNA is TGTGCCAGCAACGTAGGAGACTGGGATTCACCCCTCCACTTT. Protein sequence: CASNVGDWDSPLHF. The chain carries TRBV6-5 and TRBJ1-6, with D hard to call. V was cut by 7 bases and J by 8 bases, with 15 bases left in between. The CDR3 consists of 14 residues. Germline CDR1 is MNHEY and CDR2 is SVGAGI.

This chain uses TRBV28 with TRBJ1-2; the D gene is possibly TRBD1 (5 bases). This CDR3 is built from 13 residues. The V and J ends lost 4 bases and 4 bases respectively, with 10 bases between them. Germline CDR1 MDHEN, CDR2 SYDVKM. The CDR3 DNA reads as TGTGCCAGCAGTTCAGGGCTCGTCTATGGCTACACCTTC. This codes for CASSSGLVYGYTF.

CDR3 residues: CASSFESGNSPLHF. DNA for the CDR3: TGCGCCAGCAGCTTCGAGTCTGGGAATTCACCCCTCCACTTT. The chain joins TRBV5-1 to TRBJ1-6; no firm D call. This CDR3 contains 14 residues. Between the trimmed V and J ends, which lost 2 bases and 7 bases, there was a span of 10 bases. Germline CDR1 reads SGHRS; CDR2 reads YFSETQ.

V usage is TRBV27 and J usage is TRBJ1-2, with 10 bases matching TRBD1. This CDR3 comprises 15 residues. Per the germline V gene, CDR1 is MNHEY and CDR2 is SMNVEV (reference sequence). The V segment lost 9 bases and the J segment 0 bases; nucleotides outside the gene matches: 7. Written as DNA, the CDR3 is TGTGCCAGTGGGACAGGGGAGGCCACTAACTATGGCTACACCTTC. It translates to CASGTGEATNYGYTF.

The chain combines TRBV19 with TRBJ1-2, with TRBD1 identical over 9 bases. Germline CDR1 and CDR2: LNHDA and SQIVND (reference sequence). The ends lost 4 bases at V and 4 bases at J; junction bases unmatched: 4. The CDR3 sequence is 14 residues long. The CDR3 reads CASSTGTGIYGYTF. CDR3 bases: TGTGCCAGTAGTACGGGGACAGGGATCTATGGCTACACCTTC. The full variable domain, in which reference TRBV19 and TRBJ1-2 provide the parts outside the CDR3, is DGGITQSPKYLFRKEGQNVTLSCEQNLNHDAMYWYRQDPGQGLRLIYYSQIVNDFQKGDIAEGYSVSREKKESFPLTVTSAQKNPTAFYLCASSTGTGIYGYTFGSGTRLTVV.

This chain's CDR3 is CASSLTSGGETQYF. Here the CDR3 DNA reads TGTGCCAGCAGCTTAACTAGCGGGGGGGAGACCCAGTACTTC. This rearrangement joins TRBV7-6 to TRBJ2-5, with 12 bases aligning to TRBD2. The germline V gene encodes CDR1 SGHVS and CDR2 FNYEAQ. The CDR3 contains 14 residues. The J segment lost 5 bases and the V segment lost 2 bases, leaving 0 bases of the junction unmatched.

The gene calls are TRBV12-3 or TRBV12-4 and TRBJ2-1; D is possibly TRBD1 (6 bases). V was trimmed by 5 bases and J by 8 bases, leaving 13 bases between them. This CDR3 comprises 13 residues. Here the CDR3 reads CASSPTGLDEQFF. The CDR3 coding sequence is TGTGCCAGCAGTCCCACAGGGTTGGATGAGCAGTTCTTC.

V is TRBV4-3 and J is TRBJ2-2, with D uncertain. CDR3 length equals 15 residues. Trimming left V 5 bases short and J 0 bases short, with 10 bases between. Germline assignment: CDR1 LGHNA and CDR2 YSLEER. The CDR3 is CASSEKATNTGELFF. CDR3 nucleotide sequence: TGCGCCAGCAGCGAAAAGGCCACGAACACCGGGGAGCTGTTTTTT.

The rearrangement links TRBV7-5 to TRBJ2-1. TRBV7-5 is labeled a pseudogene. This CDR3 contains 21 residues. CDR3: CARSLFDGPSKNFSAYDEQFF. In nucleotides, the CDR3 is TGTGCCAGAAGCTTATTCGACGGGCCCTCTAAGAATTTCTCTGCCTACGATGAGCAGTTCTTC.

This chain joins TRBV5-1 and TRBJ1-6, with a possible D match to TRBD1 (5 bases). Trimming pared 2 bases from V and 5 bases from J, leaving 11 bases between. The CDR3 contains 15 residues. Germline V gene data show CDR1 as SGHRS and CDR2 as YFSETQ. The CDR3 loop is CASSFLGPNNSPLHF. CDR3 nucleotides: TGCGCCAGCAGCTTCCTGGGACCAAATAATTCACCCCTCCACTTT. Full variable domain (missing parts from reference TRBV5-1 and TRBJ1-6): KAGVTQTPRYLIKTRGQQVTLSCSPISGHRSVSWYQQTPGQGLQFLFEYFSETQRNKGNFPGRFSGRQFSNSRSEMNVSTLELGDSALYLCASSFLGPNNSPLHFGNGTRLTVT.

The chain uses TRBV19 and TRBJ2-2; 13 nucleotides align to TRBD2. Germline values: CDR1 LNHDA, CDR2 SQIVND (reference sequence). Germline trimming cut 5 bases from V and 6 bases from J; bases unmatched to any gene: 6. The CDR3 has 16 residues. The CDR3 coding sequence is TGTGCCAGTAGTCCGGGACTAGCGGGGCTGGCCGGGGAGCTGTTTTTT. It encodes CASSPGLAGLAGELFF.

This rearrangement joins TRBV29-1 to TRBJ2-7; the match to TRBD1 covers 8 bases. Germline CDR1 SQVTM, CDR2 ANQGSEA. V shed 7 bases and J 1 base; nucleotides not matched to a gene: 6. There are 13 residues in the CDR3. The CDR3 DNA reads TGCAGCGGGGGACAGGCGAATTCCTACGAGCAGTACTTC. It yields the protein CSGGQANSYEQYF.

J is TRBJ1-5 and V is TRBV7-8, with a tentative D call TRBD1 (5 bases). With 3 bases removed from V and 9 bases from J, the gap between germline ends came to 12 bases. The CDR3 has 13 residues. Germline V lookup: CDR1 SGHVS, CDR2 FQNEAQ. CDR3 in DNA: TGTGCCAGCAGCTTCACAGGTATTGGGCCCCAGCATTTT. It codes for CASSFTGIGPQHF.

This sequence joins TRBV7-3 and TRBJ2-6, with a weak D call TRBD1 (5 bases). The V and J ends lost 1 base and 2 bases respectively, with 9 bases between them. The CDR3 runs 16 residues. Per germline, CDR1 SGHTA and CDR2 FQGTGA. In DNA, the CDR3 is TGTGCCAGCAGCTTAATGGGCAGGGCTGGGGCCAACGTCCTGACTTTC. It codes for CASSLMGRAGANVLTF.

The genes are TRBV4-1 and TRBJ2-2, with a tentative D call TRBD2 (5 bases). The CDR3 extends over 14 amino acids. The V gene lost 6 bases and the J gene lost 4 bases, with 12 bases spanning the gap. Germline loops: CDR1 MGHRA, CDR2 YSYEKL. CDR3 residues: CASRRGGITGELFF. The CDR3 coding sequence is TGCGCCAGCAGACGCGGAGGAATCACCGGGGAGCTGTTTTTT.

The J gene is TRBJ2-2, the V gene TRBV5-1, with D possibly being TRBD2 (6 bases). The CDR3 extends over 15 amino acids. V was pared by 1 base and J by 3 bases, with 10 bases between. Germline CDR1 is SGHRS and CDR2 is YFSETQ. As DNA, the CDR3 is TGCGCCAGCAGCTTGCCAGGAGGGGACACCGGGGAGCTGTTTTTT. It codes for CASSLPGGDTGELFF.

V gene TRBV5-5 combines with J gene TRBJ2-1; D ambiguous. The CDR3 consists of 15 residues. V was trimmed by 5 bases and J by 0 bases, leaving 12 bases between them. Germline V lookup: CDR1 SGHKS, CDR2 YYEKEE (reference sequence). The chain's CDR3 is CASRRVQSSYNEQFF. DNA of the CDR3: TGTGCCAGCAGAAGAGTACAAAGCTCCTACAATGAGCAGTTCTTC.

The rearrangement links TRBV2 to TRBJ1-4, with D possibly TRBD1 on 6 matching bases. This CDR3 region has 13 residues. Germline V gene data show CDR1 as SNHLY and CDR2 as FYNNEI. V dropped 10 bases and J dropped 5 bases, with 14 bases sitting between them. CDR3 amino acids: CATARGGNEKLFF. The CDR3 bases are TGTGCCACCGCGAGGGGGGGAAATGAAAAACTGTTTTTT. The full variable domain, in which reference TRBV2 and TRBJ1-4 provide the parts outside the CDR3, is EPEVTQTPSHQVTQMGQEVILRCVPISNHLYFYWYRQILGQKVEFLVSFYNNEISEKSEIFDDQFSVERPDGSNFTLKIRSTKLEDSAMYFCATARGGNEKLFFGSGTQLSVL.

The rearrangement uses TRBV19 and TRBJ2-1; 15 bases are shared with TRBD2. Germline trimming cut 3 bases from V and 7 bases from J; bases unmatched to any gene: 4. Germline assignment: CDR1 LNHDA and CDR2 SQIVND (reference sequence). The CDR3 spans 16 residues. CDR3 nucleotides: TGTGCCAGTAGTATCGACGGGACTAGCGGGGGGAATGAGCAGTTCTTC. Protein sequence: CASSIDGTSGGNEQFF.

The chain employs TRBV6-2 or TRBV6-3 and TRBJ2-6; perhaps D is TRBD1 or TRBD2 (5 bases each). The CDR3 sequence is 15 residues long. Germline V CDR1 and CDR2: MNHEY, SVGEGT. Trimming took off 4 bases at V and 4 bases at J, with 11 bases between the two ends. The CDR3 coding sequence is TGTGCCAGCAGTTCTGAGGGGTCCGGGGCCAACGTCCTGACTTTC. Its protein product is CASSSEGSGANVLTF.

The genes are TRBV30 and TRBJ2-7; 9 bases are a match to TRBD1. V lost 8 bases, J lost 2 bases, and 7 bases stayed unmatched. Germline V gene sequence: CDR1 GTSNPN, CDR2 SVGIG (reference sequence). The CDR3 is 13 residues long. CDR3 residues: CAGGTGITYEQYF. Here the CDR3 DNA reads TGTGCCGGGGGGACAGGGATCACCTACGAGCAGTACTTC.

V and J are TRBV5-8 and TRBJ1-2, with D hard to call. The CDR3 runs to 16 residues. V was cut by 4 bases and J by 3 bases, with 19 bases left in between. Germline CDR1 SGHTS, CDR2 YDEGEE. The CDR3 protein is CASSHVQRKTYYGYTF. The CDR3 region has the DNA TGTGCCAGCAGCCACGTACAGCGCAAGACCTACTATGGCTACACCTTC.

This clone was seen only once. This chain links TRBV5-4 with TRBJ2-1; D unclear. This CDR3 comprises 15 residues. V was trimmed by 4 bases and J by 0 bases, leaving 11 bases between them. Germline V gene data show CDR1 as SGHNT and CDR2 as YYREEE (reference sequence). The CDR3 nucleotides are TGTGCCAGCAGCGAGAGCGTGAGCTCCTACAATGAGCAGTTCTTC. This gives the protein CASSESVSSYNEQFF.